This T cell receptor (beta chain) was captured in a study of T cell repertoires in cytomegalovirus infection. About the research overall: The authors relied on CMV epitopes, both recently identified HLA-C-restricted and well-studied HLA-B-restricted. Evidence of both CMV infection and a matching HLA type came from public TCR beta signatures. Overall study findings and caveats: Cumulative public TCR beta family frequency identified CMV carriers with the relevant HLA. HLA-C-restricted TCR beta clonotypes specific for CMV led the ex vivo response.

This clonotype was seen repeatedly, ten times or more. Its matching antigen is unknown. TCRdb re-called the reads with MiXCR, one entry per CDR3 protein. The sample gives about 160,000 distinct CDR3 sequences, about 22% of which show up once; roughly 25% is in the top ten. The CDR3 is made up of 15 amino acids. Trimming took 3 bases from V and 4 from J, leaving 13 bases between them. Germline V gene lookup returns CDR1 SGHAT and CDR2 FQDESV (reference sequence). The V and J genes are TRBV11-1 and TRBJ1-3; D perhaps matches TRBD1 (5 bases). Here the sequenced sample was CD8+ T cells from cultured PBMCs, taken from culture after CMV antigen stimulation. The source is a human donor in good health (CMV status not recorded). Some clones in this sample may be carry-over from other donors' samples. The CDR3 sequence: CASSLTAIGGNTIYF. The CDR3 nucleotides read TGTGCCAGCAGCTTGACAGCAATAGGCGGAAACACCATATATTTT.